Below, 23 T cell receptor beta chains from the same sample are listed, as sequenced in a study of T-cell memory formation after mild COVID-19. TCRdb reprocessed the 5' RACE reads via MiXCR and lists one record per CDR3 protein. In the table there are a few hundred thousand distinct CDR3 sequences, 25% to 30% of which are singletons. Specimen: PBMCs or a T cell subset sorted from them (not recorded which). The source is an adult woman who had mild COVID-19 (a few samples of this study predate the infection). Cell type and time point are not known.

CDR3 sequence: CASKTGQNQPQHF. The CDR3 DNA follows: TGTGCCAGTAAGACAGGGCAAAATCAGCCCCAGCATTTT. The rearrangement joins TRBV19 to TRBJ1-5; TRBD1 agrees at 7 bases. The CDR3 sequence is 13 residues long. V lost 7 bases, J lost 4 bases, and 4 bases stayed unmatched. Germline V lookup: CDR1 LNHDA, CDR2 SQIVND (reference sequence).

V usage is TRBV12-3 or TRBV12-4 and J usage is TRBJ2-6; D unclear. V dropped 3 bases and J dropped 15 bases, with 9 bases sitting between them. The CDR3 consists of 11 residues. CDR3 nucleotide sequence: TGTGCCAGCAGTTTTGGGGTTGACCTGACTTTC. It specifies CASSFGVDLTF.

CDR3 in amino acids: CASSLRGGWAKNIQYF. CDR3 bases: TGTGCCAGCAGCTTACGGGGAGGGTGGGCCAAAAACATTCAGTACTTC. The J gene is TRBJ2-4, the V gene TRBV7-2, with 7 bases aligning to TRBD2. V lost 2 bases, J lost 1 base, and 5 bases stayed unmatched. Germline assignment: CDR1 SGHTA and CDR2 FQGNSA. The CDR3 extends over 16 amino acids.

The rearrangement links TRBV7-9 to TRBJ1-2, with TRBD1 identical over 7 bases. The CDR3 is 15 amino acids. CDR1 and CDR2 (germline): SEHNR, FQNEAQ (reference sequence). V was pared by 0 bases and J by 8 bases, with 9 bases of the junction left unmatched. The CDR3 DNA is TGTGCCAGCAGCTTAGCGGGAAGACAGGGAAACGGCTACACCTTC. This encodes CASSLAGRQGNGYTF. Full variable domain (rest looked up from reference TRBV7-9 and TRBJ1-2): DTGVSQNPRHKITKRGQNVTFRCDPISEHNRLYWYRQTLGQGPEFLTYFQNEAQLEKSRLLSDRFSAERPKGSFSTLEIQRTEQGDSAMYLCASSLAGRQGNGYTFGSGTRLTVV.

This clonotype was observed a handful of times. The gene calls are TRBV7-2 and TRBJ2-1; 8 bases are a match to TRBD2. Unmatched junction bases numbered 2, after V lost 4 bases and J lost 0 bases. Germline CDR1 reads SGHTA; CDR2 reads FQGNSA. This CDR3 has 15 amino acids. The DNA of the CDR3 is TGTGCCAGCAGCTCGACTAGCGACTCCTACAATGAGCAGTTCTTC. Protein sequence: CASSSTSDSYNEQFF.

This clonotype was seen only a few times. CDR3 DNA: TGTGCCAGCAGCTCCGGGACAGGGAGCCAAGAGACCCAGTACTTC. It is translated as CASSSGTGSQETQYF. V is TRBV5-6 and J is TRBJ2-5; TRBD1 agrees at 9 bases. Trimming at V came to 3 bases and at J to 1 base, leaving 4 bases not matched to a gene. This CDR3 has 15 residues. Germline CDR1 is SGHDT and CDR2 is YYEEEE.

This clonotype has just a few counts. The chain recombines TRBV6-5 with TRBJ2-7; D may be TRBD1 or TRBD2 (5 bases each). Germline V gives CDR1 MNHEY, CDR2 SVGAGI. The CDR3 is made up of 15 amino acids. Trimming pared 6 bases from V and 5 bases from J, leaving 20 bases between. The DNA of the CDR3 is TGTGCCAGCAGCCACAGCCGAGGGACGAACCACGAGCAGTACTTC. This codes for CASSHSRGTNHEQYF.

In its sample, this clonotype was seen a few times. The chain links TRBV12-3 or TRBV12-4 to TRBJ2-4, with TRBD1 matching 7 bases. This CDR3 spans 16 amino acids. V lost 5 bases and J lost 0; bases outside the gene matches: 7. The DNA of the CDR3 is TGTGCCAGCAGTCGGACAGGCCCTAAAGCCAAAAACATTCAGTACTTC. Encoded protein: CASSRTGPKAKNIQYF.

The V and J genes are TRBV12-3 or TRBV12-4 and TRBJ2-7; TRBD2 matches at 7 bases. The CDR3 totals 15 residues. V dropped 4 bases and J dropped 3; count of bases not matched to a gene: 9. In DNA form, the CDR3 reads TGTGCCAGCAGTTCCCTGACTAGCAGTTACTACGAGCAGTACTTC. Protein product: CASSSLTSSYYEQYF.

The chain employs TRBV9 and TRBJ1-1; TRBD1 agrees at 8 bases. The CDR3 has 15 amino acids. Germline assignment: CDR1 SGDLS and CDR2 YYNGEE. The V and J ends lost 4 bases and 1 base, in that order; junction bases with no gene match: 6. In DNA form, the CDR3 reads TGTGCCAGCAGCCCGACAGGGGTAGGGAACACTGAAGCTTTCTTT. Protein sequence: CASSPTGVGNTEAFF. Looking up the rest from reference TRBV9 and TRBJ1-1 gives the full variable domain: DSGVTQTPKHLITATGQRVTLRCSPRSGDLSVYWYQQSLDQGLQFLIQYYNGEERAKGNILERFSAQQFPDLHSELNLSSLELGDSALYFCASSPTGVGNTEAFFGQGTRLTVV.

The chain links TRBV4-3 to TRBJ2-1; 14 bases fit TRBD2. The germline V gene has CDR1 LGHNA and CDR2 YSLEER. The CDR3 has 19 amino acids. V lost 0 bases to trimming and J lost 8 bases; unmatched junction nucleotides: 12. CDR3: CASSQDLGTSGRGRDEQFF. In nucleotides, the CDR3 is TGCGCCAGCAGCCAAGATCTTGGGACTAGCGGGAGAGGGAGGGATGAGCAGTTCTTC.

The chain combines TRBV24-1 with TRBJ2-2; a weak D match, TRBD2 (5 bases). V shed 12 bases and J shed 0 bases, with 13 bases lying between them. CDR3 length: 14 residues. Germline V gene lookup returns CDR1 KGHDR and CDR2 SFDVKD. In nucleotides, the CDR3 is TGTGCCGGCAAACTAGAACCGAACACCGGGGAGCTGTTTTTT. This gives the protein CAGKLEPNTGELFF.

This chain links TRBV4-1 with TRBJ2-1; 9 bases fit TRBD2. Unmatched junction bases numbered 14, after V lost 7 bases and J lost 10 bases. This CDR3 spans 15 amino acids. Germline values: CDR1 MGHRA, CDR2 YSYEKL. The CDR3 loop is CASTHQAGGPREQFF. The DNA for the CDR3 is TGCGCCAGCACCCACCAGGCGGGGGGGCCGCGGGAGCAGTTCTTC.

The chain recombines TRBV21-1 with TRBJ1-2; TRBD1, the table's D call, lacks a check against the DNA. TRBV21-1 corresponds to a pseudogene. The CDR3 has 16 amino acids. The CDR3 spells CASSRGNRGLNYGYTF. CDR3 nucleotide sequence: TGTGCCAGCAGCAGGGGGAACAGAGGATTAAACTATGGCTACACCTTC.

The chain uses TRBV6-5 and TRBJ2-2, with 13 positions matching TRBD2. Trimming removed 8 bases from V and 5 bases from J; junction bases left unmatched: 8. The CDR3 contains 16 residues. Germline CDR1 reads MNHEY; CDR2 reads SVGAGI. This chain's CDR3 is CASRITSGGATGELFF. CDR3 sequence (DNA): TGTGCCAGCCGAATTACTAGCGGGGGGGCAACCGGGGAGCTGTTTTTT.

In this sample, this clonotype turned up a few times. The V gene is TRBV7-3, the J gene TRBJ2-1; the D is unclear. Germline CDR1 reads SGHTA; CDR2 reads FQGTGA. The CDR3 sequence is 13 residues long. V was cut by 6 bases and J by 10 bases, with 16 bases left in between. The CDR3 DNA sequence: TGTGCCAGCAGAGCGCCCCCCTGGGGAGAGCAGTTCTTC. It codes for CASRAPPWGEQFF.

This clonotype was detected a few times. V is TRBV5-6 and J is TRBJ2-1, with D perhaps TRBD2 (5 bases). Germline CDR1 reads SGHDT; CDR2 reads YYEEEE. This CDR3 has 13 residues. V shed 4 bases and J shed 6 bases, with 11 bases lying between them. The CDR3 loop is CASSRSSSNEQFF. The CDR3 DNA reads as TGTGCCAGCAGCCGCTCTAGCAGCAATGAGCAGTTCTTC.

The V gene is TRBV4-1, the J gene TRBJ1-1, with D perhaps TRBD1 (6 bases). The germline CDR1 and CDR2 sequences are MGHRA and YSYEKL. This CDR3 spans 15 amino acids. Trimming stripped 7 bases from V and 1 base from J, with 16 bases between. The CDR3 here is CASTTGDSGNTEAFF. The CDR3, as DNA: TGCGCCAGCACGACAGGTGATAGTGGGAACACTGAAGCTTTCTTT.

This clonotype appeared a few times. The gene calls are TRBV18 and TRBJ1-2; D is ambiguous. The V gene's germline CDR1 is KGHSH and CDR2 LQKENI. The CDR3 has 15 residues. V was pared by 4 bases and J by 4 bases, with 16 bases between. The CDR3 reads CASSLPGDLSYGYTF. The DNA of the CDR3 is TGTGCCAGCTCACTACCGGGAGACCTAAGCTATGGCTACACCTTC.

This clonotype has only a few counts. The J gene is TRBJ2-6, the V gene TRBV5-1; D remains ambiguous. V shed 0 bases and J shed 1 base, with 5 bases lying between them. This CDR3 has 15 amino acids. Per germline, CDR1 SGHRS and CDR2 YFSETQ. In DNA form, the CDR3 reads TGCGCCAGCAGCTTGGTCCCATCTGGGGCCAACGTCCTGACTTTC. Translation gives CASSLVPSGANVLTF.

The V call is TRBV9, the J call TRBJ2-1; D is uncertain. Trimming cost V 2 bases and J 10 bases, with 7 bases left between them. In germline, CDR1 is SGDLS, CDR2 YYNGEE. This CDR3 is 11 amino acids long. As DNA, the CDR3 is TGTGCCAGCAGCGTGGGGTACGAGCAGTTCTTC. Its translation is CASSVGYEQFF.

This chain links TRBV5-1 with TRBJ2-3, with no clear D. V lost 4 bases and J 6 bases, leaving 18 bases between the germline ends. The CDR3 length is 15 residues. Per germline, CDR1 SGHRS and CDR2 YFSETQ. CDR3 loop: CASSHAGPSRDTQYF. Here the CDR3 DNA reads TGCGCCAGCAGCCACGCTGGACCCAGCAGGGATACGCAGTATTTT.

This clonotype has a handful of counts. The chain has TRBV9 and TRBJ2-7; a possible D gene is TRBD2 (6 bases). V lost 1 base and J 3 bases, leaving 11 bases between the germline ends. The CDR3 has 14 amino acids. Germline lookup yields CDR1 SGDLS and CDR2 YYNGEE. CDR3 nucleotides: TGTGCCAGCAGCGTATTCAGGGAGGACTACGAGCAGTACTTC. Protein sequence: CASSVFREDYEQYF.